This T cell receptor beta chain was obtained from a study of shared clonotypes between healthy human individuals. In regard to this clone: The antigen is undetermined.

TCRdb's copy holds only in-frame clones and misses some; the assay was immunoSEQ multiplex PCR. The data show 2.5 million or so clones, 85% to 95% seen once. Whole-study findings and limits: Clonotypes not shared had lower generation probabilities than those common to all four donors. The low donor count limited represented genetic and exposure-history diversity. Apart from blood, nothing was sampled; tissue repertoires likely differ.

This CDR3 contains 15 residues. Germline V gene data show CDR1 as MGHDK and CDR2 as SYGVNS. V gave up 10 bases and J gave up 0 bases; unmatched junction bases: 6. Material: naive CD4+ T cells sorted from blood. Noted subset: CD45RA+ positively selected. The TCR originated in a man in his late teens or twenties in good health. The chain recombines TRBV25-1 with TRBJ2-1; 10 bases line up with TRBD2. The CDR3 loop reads CATRAGGPSYNEQFF. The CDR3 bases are TGTGCCACGAGAGCGGGAGGGCCCTCCTACAATGAGCAGTTCTTC.